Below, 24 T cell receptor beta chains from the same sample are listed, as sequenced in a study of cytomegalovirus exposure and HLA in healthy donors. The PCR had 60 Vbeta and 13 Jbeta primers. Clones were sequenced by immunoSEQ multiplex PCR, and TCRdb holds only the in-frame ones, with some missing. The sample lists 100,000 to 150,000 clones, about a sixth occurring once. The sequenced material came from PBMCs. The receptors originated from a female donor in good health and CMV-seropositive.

The CDR3 DNA sequence: TGTGCCAGCAGTTTCCCCGGGACAAGCTACAATGAGCAGTTCTTC. This translates into CASSFPGTSYNEQFF. The rearrangement links TRBV27 to TRBJ2-1; a possible D gene is TRBD1 (6 bases). V was clipped by 3 bases and J by 3 bases, with 12 bases between them. The CDR3 contains 15 residues. Germline V gene lookup returns CDR1 MNHEY and CDR2 SMNVEV (reference sequence).

The CDR3: CASSLILTQYF. The CDR3 DNA reads as TGTGCCAGCAGCTTAATTTTAACCCAGTACTTC. This chain connects TRBV7-9 to TRBJ2-5; no definite D call. CDR1 is SEHNR, CDR2 FQNEAQ, per germline (reference sequence). The CDR3 covers 11 residues. V lost 2 bases, J lost 8 bases, and 6 bases lay in between.

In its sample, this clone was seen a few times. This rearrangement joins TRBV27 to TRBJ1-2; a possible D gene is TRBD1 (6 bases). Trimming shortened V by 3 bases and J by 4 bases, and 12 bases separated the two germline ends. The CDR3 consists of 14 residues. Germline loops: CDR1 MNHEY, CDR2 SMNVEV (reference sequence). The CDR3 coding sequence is TGTGCCAGCAGTTTTGGCGGACAGTTCTATGGCTACACCTTC. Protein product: CASSFGGQFYGYTF.

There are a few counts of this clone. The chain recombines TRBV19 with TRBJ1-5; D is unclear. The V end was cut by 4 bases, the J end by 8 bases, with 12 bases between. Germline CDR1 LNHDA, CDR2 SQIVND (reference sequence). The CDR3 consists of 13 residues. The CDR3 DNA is TGTGCCAGTAGTACCCGTTGGGAGGAGCCCCAGCATTTT. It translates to CASSTRWEEPQHF.

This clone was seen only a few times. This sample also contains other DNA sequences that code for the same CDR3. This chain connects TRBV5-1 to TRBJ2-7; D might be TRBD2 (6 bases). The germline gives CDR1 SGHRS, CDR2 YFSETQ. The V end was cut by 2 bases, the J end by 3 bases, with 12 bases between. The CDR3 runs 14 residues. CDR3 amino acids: CASSFQGGIYEQYF. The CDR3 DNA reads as TGCGCCAGCAGCTTCCAGGGAGGTATCTACGAGCAGTACTTC.

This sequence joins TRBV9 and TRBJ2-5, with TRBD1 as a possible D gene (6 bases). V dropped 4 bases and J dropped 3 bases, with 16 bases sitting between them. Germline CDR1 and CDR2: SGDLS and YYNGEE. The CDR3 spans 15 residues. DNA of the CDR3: TGTGCCAGCAGCAGACCACAGGGTGAAAAAGAGACCCAGTACTTC. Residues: CASSRPQGEKETQYF.

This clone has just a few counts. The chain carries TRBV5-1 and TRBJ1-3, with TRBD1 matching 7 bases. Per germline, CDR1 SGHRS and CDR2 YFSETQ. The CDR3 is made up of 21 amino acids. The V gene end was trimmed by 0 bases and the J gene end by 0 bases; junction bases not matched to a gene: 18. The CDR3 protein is CASSLDSTKGGQSFSGNTIYF. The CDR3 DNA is TGCGCCAGCAGCTTGGATAGTACGAAGGGGGGACAGTCCTTCTCTGGAAACACCATATATTTT.

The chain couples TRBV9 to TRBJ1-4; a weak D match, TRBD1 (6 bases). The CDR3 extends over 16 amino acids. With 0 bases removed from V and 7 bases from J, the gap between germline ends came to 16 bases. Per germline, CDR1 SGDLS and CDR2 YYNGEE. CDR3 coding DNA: TGTGCCAGCAGCGTAGGGGGCCCAGCCAGGGGTGAAAAACTGTTTTTT. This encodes CASSVGGPARGEKLFF. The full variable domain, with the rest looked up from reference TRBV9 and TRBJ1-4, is DSGVTQTPKHLITATGQRVTLRCSPRSGDLSVYWYQQSLDQGLQFLIQYYNGEERAKGNILERFSAQQFPDLHSELNLSSLELGDSALYFCASSVGGPARGEKLFFGSGTQLSVL.

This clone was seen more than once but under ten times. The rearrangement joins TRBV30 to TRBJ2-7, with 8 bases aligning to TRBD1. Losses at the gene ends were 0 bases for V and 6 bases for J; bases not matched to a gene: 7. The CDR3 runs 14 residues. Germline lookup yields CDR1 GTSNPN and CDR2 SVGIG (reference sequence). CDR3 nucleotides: TGTGCCTGGAGTGTACGCGGACAGGGACCCGAGCAGTACTTC. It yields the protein CAWSVRGQGPEQYF.

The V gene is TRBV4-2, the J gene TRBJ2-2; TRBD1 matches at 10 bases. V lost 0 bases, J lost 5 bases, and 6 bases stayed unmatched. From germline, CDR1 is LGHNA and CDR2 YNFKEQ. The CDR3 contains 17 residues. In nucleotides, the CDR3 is TGTGCCAGCAGCCAAGAAGGGCGGACAGGGGGGACCGGGGAGCTGTTTTTT. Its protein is CASSQEGRTGGTGELFF.

The CDR3 DNA reads TGTGCCAGCAGGTGGCAGACAGATTATGGCTACACCTTC. This sequence encodes CASRWQTDYGYTF. The rearrangement uses TRBV2 and TRBJ1-2, with a possible D match to TRBD1 (5 bases). The CDR3 length is 13 residues. Trimming pared 6 bases from V and 5 bases from J, leaving 13 bases between. Germline CDR1 SNHLY, CDR2 FYNNEI.

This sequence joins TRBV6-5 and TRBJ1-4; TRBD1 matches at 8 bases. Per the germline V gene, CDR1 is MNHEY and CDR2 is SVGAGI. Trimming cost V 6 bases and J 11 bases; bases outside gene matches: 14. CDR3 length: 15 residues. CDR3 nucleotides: TGTGCCAGCAGCCTTACCTTTAGGACAGGGAGCAAACTGTTTTTT. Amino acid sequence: CASSLTFRTGSKLFF.

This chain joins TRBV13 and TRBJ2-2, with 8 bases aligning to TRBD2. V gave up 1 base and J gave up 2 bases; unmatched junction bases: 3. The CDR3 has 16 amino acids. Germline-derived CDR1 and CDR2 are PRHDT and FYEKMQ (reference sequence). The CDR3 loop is CASSLELAVNTGELFF. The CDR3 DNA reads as TGTGCCAGCAGCTTAGAACTAGCGGTAAACACCGGGGAGCTGTTTTTT.

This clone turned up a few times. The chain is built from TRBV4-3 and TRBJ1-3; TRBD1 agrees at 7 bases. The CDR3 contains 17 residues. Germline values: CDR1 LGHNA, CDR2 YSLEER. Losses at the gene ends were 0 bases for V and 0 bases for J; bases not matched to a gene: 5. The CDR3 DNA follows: TGCGCCAGCAGCCAAGATTTGGGACAGAGCTCTGGAAACACCATATATTTT. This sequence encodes CASSQDLGQSSGNTIYF.

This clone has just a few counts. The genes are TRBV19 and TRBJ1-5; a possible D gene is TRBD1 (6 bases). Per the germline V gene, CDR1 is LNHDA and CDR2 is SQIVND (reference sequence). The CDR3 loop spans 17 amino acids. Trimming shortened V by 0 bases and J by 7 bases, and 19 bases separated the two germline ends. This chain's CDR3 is CASSIEVRRGGPQPQHF. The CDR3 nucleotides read TGTGCCAGTAGTATAGAAGTTAGACGCGGGGGGCCCCAGCCCCAGCATTTT. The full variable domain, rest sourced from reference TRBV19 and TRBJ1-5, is DGGITQSPKYLFRKEGQNVTLSCEQNLNHDAMYWYRQDPGQGLRLIYYSQIVNDFQKGDIAEGYSVSREKKESFPLTVTSAQKNPTAFYLCASSIEVRRGGPQPQHFGDGTRLSIL.

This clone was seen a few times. CDR3 DNA sequence: TGTGCCAGCAGCTTTACTCTCGTAGTCGCAGATACGCAGTATTTT. Its translation is CASSFTLVVADTQYF. This rearrangement joins TRBV7-9 to TRBJ2-3, with no clear D. Germline lookup yields CDR1 SEHNR and CDR2 FQNEAQ (reference sequence). V was shortened by 3 bases and J by 4 bases, with 14 bases between the two germline ends. This CDR3 comprises 15 residues.

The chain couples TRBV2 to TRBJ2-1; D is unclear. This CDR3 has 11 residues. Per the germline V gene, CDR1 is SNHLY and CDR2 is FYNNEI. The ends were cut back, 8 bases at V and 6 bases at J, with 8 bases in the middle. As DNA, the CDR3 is TGTGCCAGCGTCATAGCCAATGAGCAGTTCTTC. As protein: CASVIANEQFF.

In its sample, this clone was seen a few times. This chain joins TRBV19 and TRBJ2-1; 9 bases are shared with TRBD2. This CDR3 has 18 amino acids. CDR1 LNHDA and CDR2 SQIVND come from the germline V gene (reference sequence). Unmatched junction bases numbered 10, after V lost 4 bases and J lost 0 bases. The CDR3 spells CASSRASGTIGSYNEQFF. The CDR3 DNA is TGTGCCAGTAGTAGGGCTAGCGGGACGATTGGCTCCTACAATGAGCAGTTCTTC.

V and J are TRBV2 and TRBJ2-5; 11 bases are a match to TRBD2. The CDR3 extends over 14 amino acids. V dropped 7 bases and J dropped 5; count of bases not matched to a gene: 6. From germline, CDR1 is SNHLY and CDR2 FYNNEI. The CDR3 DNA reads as TGTGCCAGCACAGGGAGGACTAGCGGGGAGACCCAGTACTTC. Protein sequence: CASTGRTSGETQYF.

CDR3 in amino acids: CASSFSDRGEPQHF. DNA for the CDR3: TGTGCCAGCAGTTTCTCGGACAGGGGTGAGCCCCAGCATTTT. This rearrangement joins TRBV28 to TRBJ1-5, with TRBD1 matching 9 bases. The V gene's germline CDR1 is MDHEN and CDR2 SYDVKM. After removal of 3 bases from V and 8 bases from J, the junction contained 5 bases not matched to a gene. This CDR3 contains 14 residues.

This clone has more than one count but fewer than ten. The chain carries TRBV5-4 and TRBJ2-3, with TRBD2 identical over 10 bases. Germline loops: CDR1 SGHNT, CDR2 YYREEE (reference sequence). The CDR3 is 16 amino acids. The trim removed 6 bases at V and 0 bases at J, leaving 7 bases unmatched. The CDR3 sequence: CASTIRLAGSTDTQYF. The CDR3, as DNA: TGTGCCAGCACCATCAGACTAGCGGGTAGCACAGATACGCAGTATTTT.

CDR3 DNA sequence: TGTGCCAGCAGTTTCGCCCAGGGATTCTACGAGCAGTACTTC. Its protein product is CASSFAQGFYEQYF. This chain joins TRBV28 and TRBJ2-7; perhaps TRBD1 as D (5 bases). Per germline, CDR1 MDHEN and CDR2 SYDVKM. V was clipped by 3 bases and J by 3 bases, with 12 bases between them. CDR3 size: 14 residues.

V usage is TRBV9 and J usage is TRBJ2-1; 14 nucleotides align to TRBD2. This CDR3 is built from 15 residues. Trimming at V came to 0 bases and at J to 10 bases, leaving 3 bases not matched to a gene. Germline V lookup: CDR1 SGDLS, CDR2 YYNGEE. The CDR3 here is CASSVGLAGGFEQFF. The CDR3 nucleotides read TGTGCCAGCAGCGTAGGACTAGCGGGAGGGTTCGAGCAGTTCTTC.

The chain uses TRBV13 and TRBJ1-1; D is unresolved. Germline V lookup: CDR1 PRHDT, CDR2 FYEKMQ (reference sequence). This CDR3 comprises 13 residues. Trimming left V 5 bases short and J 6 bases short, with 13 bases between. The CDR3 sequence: CASSPVAGAEAFF. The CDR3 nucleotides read TGTGCCAGCAGCCCTGTCGCCGGGGCTGAAGCTTTCTTT.